These T cell receptor beta chains were read from a single sample in a study of human T cells and chemical hapten exposure. Using its own MiXCR run on the RACE reads, TCRdb lists one record per CDR3 protein. The table has around 100,000 distinct CDR3 sequences, roughly 10% seen once. This material consisted of whole blood, taken in connection with sensitization to the hapten diphenylcyclopropenone (DPC). All receptors derive from a woman aged 55-75 years with alopecia areata. Some clones in this sample may be carry-over from other donors' samples. The CDR3 runs from the conserved cysteine through the conserved F or W. Fields, in order: J gene, clone size, D gene, V gene, CDR3 DNA, CDR3 protein. D genes are given only for firm matches. Only some rows state a clone size, as once, few, many or a class for expanded clones.

j_gene: TRBJ2-3; abundance: many; d_gene: TRBD2; v_gene: TRBV9; CDR3nt: TGTGCCAGCAGCGCCTATCCCCCGGGACTAGCGGGGGAAAAAGGCACAGATACGCAGTATTTT; CDR3aa: CASSAYPPGLAGEKGTDTQYF
j_gene: TRBJ2-5; abundance: few; d_gene: NA; v_gene: TRBV7-9; CDR3nt: TGTGCCAGCAGCTTAGGGGGACTCCAACAAGAGACCCAGTACTTC; CDR3aa: CASSLGGLQQETQYF
j_gene: TRBJ1-6; abundance: NA; d_gene: TRBD1; v_gene: TRBV11-2; CDR3nt: TGTGCCAGCAGCCAGGACAGGAATAATTCACCCCTCCACTTT; CDR3aa: CASSQDRNNSPLHF
j_gene: TRBJ2-6; abundance: many; d_gene: TRBD1; v_gene: TRBV5-5; CDR3nt: TGTGCCAGCAGCTTGTGGACCGGGACAGGGGTCCGTGGGGCCAACGTCCTGACTTTC; CDR3aa: CASSLWTGTGVRGANVLTF
j_gene: TRBJ2-6; abundance: many; d_gene: TRBD2; v_gene: TRBV3-1; CDR3nt: TGTGCCAGCAGCCAAGATAGCCTAGCGGGGGGGCCTGGGGCCAACGTCCTGACTTTC; CDR3aa: CASSQDSLAGGPGANVLTF
j_gene: TRBJ2-2; abundance: many; d_gene: NA; v_gene: TRBV20-1; CDR3nt: TGCAGTGCTATGGGACGGAACACCGGGGAGCTGTTTTTT; CDR3aa: CSAMGRNTGELFF
j_gene: TRBJ1-3; abundance: NA; d_gene: NA; v_gene: TRBV6-6; CDR3nt: TGTGCCAGCAGTCCACGGGGGCCGGGAGGAAACACCATATATTTT; CDR3aa: CASSPRGPGGNTIYF
j_gene: TRBJ2-1; abundance: few; d_gene: TRBD2; v_gene: TRBV29-1; CDR3nt: TGCAGCGTTGCGGCTAGCGGGGGTCTTGAGCAGTTCTTC; CDR3aa: CSVAASGGLEQFF
j_gene: TRBJ2-1; abundance: few; d_gene: NA; v_gene: TRBV7-2; CDR3nt: TGTGCCAGCAGCTTAGATCGGGGGATTTCCTACAATGAGCAGTTCTTC; CDR3aa: CASSLDRGISYNEQFF
j_gene: TRBJ1-2; abundance: many; d_gene: NA; v_gene: TRBV7-8; CDR3nt: TGTGCCAGCAGCTTAGTGGGGCAGATCTATGGCTACACCTTC; CDR3aa: CASSLVGQIYGYTF
j_gene: TRBJ1-3; abundance: many; d_gene: NA; v_gene: TRBV18; CDR3nt: TGTGCCAGCTCACCCACAGGGACTGGAAACACCATATATTTT; CDR3aa: CASSPTGTGNTIYF
j_gene: TRBJ1-6; abundance: few; d_gene: TRBD1; v_gene: TRBV3-1; CDR3nt: TGTGCCAGCAGCCAACTACAGGGGCCACCCCACTTT; CDR3aa: CASSQLQGPPHF
j_gene: TRBJ1-1; abundance: many; d_gene: NA; v_gene: TRBV15; CDR3nt: TGTGCCACCAGCACACGCAGGGGGAACACTGAAGCTTTCTTT; CDR3aa: CATSTRRGNTEAFF
j_gene: TRBJ1-5; abundance: few; d_gene: NA; v_gene: TRBV6-5; CDR3nt: TGTGCCAGCAGTCGCAGCCTAACAGGGAACAATCAGCCCCAGCATTTT; CDR3aa: CASSRSLTGNNQPQHF
j_gene: TRBJ2-2; abundance: many; d_gene: NA; v_gene: TRBV20-1; CDR3nt: TGCAGTGCTAGAGATCAGTGGACAGCCAAGTCCGGGGAGCTGTTTTTT; CDR3aa: CSARDQWTAKSGELFF
j_gene: TRBJ1-1; abundance: many; d_gene: TRBD1; v_gene: TRBV5-1; CDR3nt: TGCGCCAGCAGCTTCACGGACAGGGACAGAGAAGCTTTCTTT; CDR3aa: CASSFTDRDREAFF
j_gene: TRBJ2-3; abundance: few; d_gene: TRBD2; v_gene: TRBV5-1; CDR3nt: TGCGCCAGCAGCTTGGCCAACGCGGGGGGATCAGATACGCAGTATTTT; CDR3aa: CASSLANAGGSDTQYF
j_gene: TRBJ1-5; abundance: many; d_gene: NA; v_gene: TRBV27; CDR3nt: TGTGCCAGCAGTAATAGCCTCGACAGCAATCAGCCCCAGCATTTT; CDR3aa: CASSNSLDSNQPQHF
j_gene: TRBJ2-4; abundance: many; d_gene: TRBD2; v_gene: TRBV3-1; CDR3nt: TGTGCCAGCAGCCATTTAGCGGGGGGCGGAGACATTCAGTACTTC; CDR3aa: CASSHLAGGGDIQYF
j_gene: TRBJ1-3; abundance: few; d_gene: TRBD1; v_gene: TRBV28; CDR3nt: TGTGCCAGCAGTCCCAGCGACAGGGCCTTTGGAAACACCATATATTTT; CDR3aa: CASSPSDRAFGNTIYF
j_gene: TRBJ1-4; abundance: many; d_gene: NA; v_gene: TRBV6-1; CDR3nt: TGTGCCAGCAGTGAAGGGAGGGCCTCGTTCGTGGAAAAACTGTTTTTT; CDR3aa: CASSEGRASFVEKLFF
j_gene: TRBJ2-2; abundance: many; d_gene: NA; v_gene: TRBV6-4; CDR3nt: TGTGCCAGCAGTGAGGGGAATACCGGGGAGCTGTTTTTT; CDR3aa: CASSEGNTGELFF
j_gene: TRBJ1-2; abundance: few; d_gene: TRBD1; v_gene: TRBV6-6; CDR3nt: TGTGCCAGCAGCTTGACAGGGGAGATTGGCGGCTACACCTTC; CDR3aa: CASSLTGEIGGYTF
j_gene: TRBJ2-3; abundance: NA; d_gene: NA; v_gene: TRBV5-1; CDR3nt: TGCGCCAGCAGCTCACGACGATTGGCAGATACGCAGTATTTT; CDR3aa: CASSSRRLADTQYF
j_gene: TRBJ1-6; abundance: NA; d_gene: NA; v_gene: TRBV7-8; CDR3nt: TGTGCCAGCAGCTTAGTCAGGACTACCCCCGAAGCCCTCCACTTT; CDR3aa: CASSLVRTTPEALHF
j_gene: TRBJ2-3; abundance: NA; d_gene: TRBD2; v_gene: TRBV5-1; CDR3nt: TGCGCCAGCAGCTTTAGCGGGGCCTTCACAGATACGCAGTATTTT; CDR3aa: CASSFSGAFTDTQYF
j_gene: TRBJ1-3; abundance: many; d_gene: NA; v_gene: TRBV2; CDR3nt: TGTGCCAGCAGTGAAGTGGGTGCGGGAGACACCATATATTTT; CDR3aa: CASSEVGAGDTIYF
j_gene: TRBJ1-1; abundance: NA; d_gene: TRBD1; v_gene: TRBV12-3/TRBV12-4; CDR3nt: TGTGCCAGCACATGGGGACAGGGGGGCACTGAAGCTTTCTTT; CDR3aa: CASTWGQGGTEAFF
j_gene: TRBJ1-5; abundance: many; d_gene: NA; v_gene: TRBV7-8; CDR3nt: TGTGCCAGCAGCCAGAGGCAGACCAATCAGCCCCAGCATTTT; CDR3aa: CASSQRQTNQPQHF
j_gene: TRBJ1-1; abundance: few; d_gene: TRBD1; v_gene: TRBV5-8; CDR3nt: TGTGCCAGCAGCGGGGGACAGCTGAACACTGAAGCTTTCTTT; CDR3aa: CASSGGQLNTEAFF
j_gene: TRBJ2-3; abundance: many; d_gene: NA; v_gene: TRBV7-9; CDR3nt: TGTGCCAGCAGCCCCCCCCGGGGGGCAGCAGATACGCAGTATTTT; CDR3aa: CASSPPRGAADTQYF
j_gene: TRBJ2-3; abundance: few; d_gene: NA; v_gene: TRBV9; CDR3nt: TGTGCCAGCAGCAAGGGGGGATCTAACACAGATACGCAGTATTTT; CDR3aa: CASSKGGSNTDTQYF
j_gene: TRBJ1-2; abundance: many; d_gene: NA; v_gene: TRBV29-1; CDR3nt: TGCAGCGTTACCGACCAGGGCTATGGCTACACCTTC; CDR3aa: CSVTDQGYGYTF
j_gene: TRBJ1-2; abundance: many; d_gene: TRBD1; v_gene: TRBV2; CDR3nt: TGTGCCAGCAGTGGGACAGGGGGCTATGACTATGGCTACACCTTC; CDR3aa: CASSGTGGYDYGYTF
j_gene: TRBJ2-1; abundance: many; d_gene: NA; v_gene: TRBV14; CDR3nt: TGTGCCAGCAGCCTTAGGCCCAGCTCCTACAATGAGCAGTTCTTC; CDR3aa: CASSLRPSSYNEQFF
j_gene: TRBJ2-2; abundance: NA; d_gene: NA; v_gene: TRBV11-2; CDR3nt: TGTGCCAGCAGCTTAGACAGGGCTGGGGAGCTGTTTTTT; CDR3aa: CASSLDRAGELFF
j_gene: TRBJ2-7; abundance: NA; d_gene: NA; v_gene: TRBV13; CDR3nt: TGTGCCAGCAATTACCGGGACGGGCACTACGAGCAGTACTTC; CDR3aa: CASNYRDGHYEQYF
j_gene: TRBJ1-2; abundance: many; d_gene: TRBD1; v_gene: TRBV7-3; CDR3nt: TGTGCCAGCAGCCCCATTCCCTCCATCGGGACAGGGGCGGTTGGCTACACCTTC; CDR3aa: CASSPIPSIGTGAVGYTF
j_gene: TRBJ1-5; abundance: many; d_gene: TRBD1; v_gene: TRBV30; CDR3nt: TGTGCCTGGAGTAAAAAGGGACAGGGGTCATATCAGCCCCAGCATTTT; CDR3aa: CAWSKKGQGSYQPQHF
j_gene: TRBJ1-1; abundance: NA; d_gene: NA; v_gene: TRBV5-4; CDR3nt: TGTGCCAGCAGCTTGGCAGGGACCCGTGAAGCTTTCTTT; CDR3aa: CASSLAGTREAFF
j_gene: TRBJ2-7; abundance: few; d_gene: NA; v_gene: TRBV19; CDR3nt: TGTGCCAGTAGTTCCCGCCACGAGGTAACCTACGAGCAGTACTTC; CDR3aa: CASSSRHEVTYEQYF
j_gene: TRBJ2-7; abundance: many; d_gene: NA; v_gene: TRBV11-2; CDR3nt: TGTGCCAGCAGCTTCGGTGGTAGCGGCACCTACGAGCAGTACTTC; CDR3aa: CASSFGGSGTYEQYF
j_gene: TRBJ1-5; abundance: many; d_gene: NA; v_gene: TRBV6-5; CDR3nt: TGTGCCAGCAGTCTGGGGGCCCGGAATCAGCCCCAGCATTTT; CDR3aa: CASSLGARNQPQHF